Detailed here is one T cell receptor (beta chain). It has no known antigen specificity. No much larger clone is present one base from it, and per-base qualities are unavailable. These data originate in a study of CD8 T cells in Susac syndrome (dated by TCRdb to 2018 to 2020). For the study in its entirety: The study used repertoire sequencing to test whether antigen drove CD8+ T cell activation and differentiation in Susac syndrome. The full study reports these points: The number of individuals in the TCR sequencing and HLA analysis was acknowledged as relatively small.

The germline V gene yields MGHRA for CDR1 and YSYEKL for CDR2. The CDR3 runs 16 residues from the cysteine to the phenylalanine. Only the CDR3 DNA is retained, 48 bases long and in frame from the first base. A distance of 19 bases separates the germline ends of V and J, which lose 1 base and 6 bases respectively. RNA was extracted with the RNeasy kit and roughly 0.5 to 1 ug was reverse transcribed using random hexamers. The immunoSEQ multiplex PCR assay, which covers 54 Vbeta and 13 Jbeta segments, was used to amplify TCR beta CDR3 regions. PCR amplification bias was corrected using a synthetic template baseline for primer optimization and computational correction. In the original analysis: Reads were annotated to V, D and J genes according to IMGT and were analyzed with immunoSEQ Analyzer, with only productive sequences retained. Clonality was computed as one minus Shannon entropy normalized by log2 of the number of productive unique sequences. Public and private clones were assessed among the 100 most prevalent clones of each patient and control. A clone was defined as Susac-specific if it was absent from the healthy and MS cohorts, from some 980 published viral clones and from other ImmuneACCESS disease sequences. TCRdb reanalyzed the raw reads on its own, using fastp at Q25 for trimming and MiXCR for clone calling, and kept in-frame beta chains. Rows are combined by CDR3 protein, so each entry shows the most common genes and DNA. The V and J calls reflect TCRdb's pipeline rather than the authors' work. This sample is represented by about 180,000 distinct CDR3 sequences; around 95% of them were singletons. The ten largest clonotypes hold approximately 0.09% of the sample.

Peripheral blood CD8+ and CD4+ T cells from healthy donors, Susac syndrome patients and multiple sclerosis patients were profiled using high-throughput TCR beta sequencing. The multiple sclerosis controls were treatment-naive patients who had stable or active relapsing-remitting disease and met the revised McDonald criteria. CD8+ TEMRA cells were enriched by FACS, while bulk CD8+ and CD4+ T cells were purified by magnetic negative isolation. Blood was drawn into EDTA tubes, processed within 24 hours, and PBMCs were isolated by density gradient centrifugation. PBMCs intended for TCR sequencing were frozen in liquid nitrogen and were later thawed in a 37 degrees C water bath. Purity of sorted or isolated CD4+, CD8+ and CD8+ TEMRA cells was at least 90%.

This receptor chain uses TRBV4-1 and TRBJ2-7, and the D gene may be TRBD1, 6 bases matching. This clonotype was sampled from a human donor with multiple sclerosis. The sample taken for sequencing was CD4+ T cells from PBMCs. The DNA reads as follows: TGCGCCAGCAGCCAAGGGGTCGGGGACATGTTCAGCGAGCAGTACTTC. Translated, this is CASSQGVGDMFSEQYF.